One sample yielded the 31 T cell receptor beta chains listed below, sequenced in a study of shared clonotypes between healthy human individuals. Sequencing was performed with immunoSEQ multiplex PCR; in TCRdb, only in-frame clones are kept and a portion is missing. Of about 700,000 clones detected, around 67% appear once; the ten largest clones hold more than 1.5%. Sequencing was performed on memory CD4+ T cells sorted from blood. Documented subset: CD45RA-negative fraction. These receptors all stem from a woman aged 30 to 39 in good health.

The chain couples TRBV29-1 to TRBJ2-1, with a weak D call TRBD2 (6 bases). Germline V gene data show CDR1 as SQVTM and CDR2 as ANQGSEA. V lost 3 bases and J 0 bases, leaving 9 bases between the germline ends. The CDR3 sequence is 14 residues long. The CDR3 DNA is TGCAGCGTTGATGGGGGGAGCTCCTACAATGAGCAGTTCTTC. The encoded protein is CSVDGGSSYNEQFF.

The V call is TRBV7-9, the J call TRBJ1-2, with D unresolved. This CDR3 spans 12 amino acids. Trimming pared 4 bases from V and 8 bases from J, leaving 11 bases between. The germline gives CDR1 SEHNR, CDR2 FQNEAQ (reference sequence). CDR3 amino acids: CASSWGFSGYTF. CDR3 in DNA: TGTGCCAGCAGCTGGGGTTTTTCCGGCTACACCTTC.

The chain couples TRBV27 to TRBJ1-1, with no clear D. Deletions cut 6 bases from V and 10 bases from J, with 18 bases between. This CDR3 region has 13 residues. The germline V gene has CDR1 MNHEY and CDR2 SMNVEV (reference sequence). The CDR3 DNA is TGTGCCAGCAGCCATACAGCGGAATTTCGAGCTTTCTTT. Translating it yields CASSHTAEFRAFF.

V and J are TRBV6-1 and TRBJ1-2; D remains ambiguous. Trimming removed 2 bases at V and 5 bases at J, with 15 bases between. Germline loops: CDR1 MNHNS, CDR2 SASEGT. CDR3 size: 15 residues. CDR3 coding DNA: TGTGCCAGCAGTGAAATCCCACCAAAGCTATATGGCTACACCTTC. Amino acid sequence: CASSEIPPKLYGYTF.

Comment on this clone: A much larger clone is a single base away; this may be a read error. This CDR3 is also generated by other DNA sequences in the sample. CDR3: CASSPQRDSYEQYF. CDR3 in DNA: TGTGCCAGCAGCCCACAGCGGGACTCCTACGAGCAGTACTTC. This sequence joins TRBV7-2 and TRBJ2-5; 7 bases map to TRBD2. The better agreement between TRBJ2-7 and the DNA end casts doubt on the J call. The CDR3 length is 14 residues. Looked up from germline, CDR1 is SGHTA and CDR2 is FQGNSA.

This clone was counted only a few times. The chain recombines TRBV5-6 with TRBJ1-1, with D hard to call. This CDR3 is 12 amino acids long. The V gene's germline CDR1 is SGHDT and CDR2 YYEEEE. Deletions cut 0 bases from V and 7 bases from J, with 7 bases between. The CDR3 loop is CASSLVQHEAFF. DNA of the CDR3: TGTGCCAGCAGCTTGGTTCAACATGAAGCTTTCTTT.

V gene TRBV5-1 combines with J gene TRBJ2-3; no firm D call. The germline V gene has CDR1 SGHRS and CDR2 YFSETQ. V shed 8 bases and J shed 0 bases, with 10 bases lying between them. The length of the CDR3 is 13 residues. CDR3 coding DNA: TGCGCCAGTGAGGACCCAAGCACAGATACGCAGTATTTT. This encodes CASEDPSTDTQYF. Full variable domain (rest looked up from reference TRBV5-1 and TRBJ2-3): KAGVTQTPRYLIKTRGQQVTLSCSPISGHRSVSWYQQTPGQGLQFLFEYFSETQRNKGNFPGRFSGRQFSNSRSEMNVSTLELGDSALYLCASEDPSTDTQYFGPGTRLTVL.

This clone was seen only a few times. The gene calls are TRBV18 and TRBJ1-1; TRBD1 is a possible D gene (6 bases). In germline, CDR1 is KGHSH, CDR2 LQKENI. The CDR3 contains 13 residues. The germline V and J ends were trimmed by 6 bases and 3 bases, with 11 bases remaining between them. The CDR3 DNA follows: TGTGCCAGCTCCTATAACAGGGACACTGAAGCTTTCTTT. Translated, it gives CASSYNRDTEAFF.

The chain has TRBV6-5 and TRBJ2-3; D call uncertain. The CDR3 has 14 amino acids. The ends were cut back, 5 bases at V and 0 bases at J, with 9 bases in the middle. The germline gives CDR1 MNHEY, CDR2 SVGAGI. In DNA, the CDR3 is TGTGCCAGCAGTCCCGTTTTTAGCACAGATACGCAGTATTTT. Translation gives CASSPVFSTDTQYF.

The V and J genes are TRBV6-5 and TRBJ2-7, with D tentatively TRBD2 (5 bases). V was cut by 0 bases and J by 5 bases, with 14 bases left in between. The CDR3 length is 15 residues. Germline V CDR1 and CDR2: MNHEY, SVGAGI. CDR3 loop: CASSYSKRGYHEQYF. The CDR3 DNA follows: TGTGCCAGCAGTTACTCGAAGAGAGGGTACCACGAGCAGTACTTC.

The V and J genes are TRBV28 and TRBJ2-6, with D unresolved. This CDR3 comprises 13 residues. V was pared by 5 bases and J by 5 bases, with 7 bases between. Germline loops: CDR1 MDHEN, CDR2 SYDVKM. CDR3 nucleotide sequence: TGTGCCAGCAGTCTACGGAGGGCCAACGTCCTGACTTTC. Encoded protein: CASSLRRANVLTF.

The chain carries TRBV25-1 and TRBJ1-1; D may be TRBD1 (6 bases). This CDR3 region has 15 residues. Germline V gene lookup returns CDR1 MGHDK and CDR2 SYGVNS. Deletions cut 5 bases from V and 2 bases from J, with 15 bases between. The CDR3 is CASSFLAGGNTEAFF. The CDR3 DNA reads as TGTGCCAGCAGTTTTCTGGCGGGGGGCAACACTGAAGCTTTCTTT.

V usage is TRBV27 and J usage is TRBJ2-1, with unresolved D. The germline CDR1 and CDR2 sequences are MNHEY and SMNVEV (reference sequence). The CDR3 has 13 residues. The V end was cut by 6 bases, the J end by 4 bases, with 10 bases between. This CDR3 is CASRSSTYNEQFF. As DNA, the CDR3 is TGTGCCAGCAGGAGTTCTACGTACAATGAGCAGTTCTTC.

CDR3 loop: CASSVTSGNSEQFF. The CDR3 bases are TGTGCCAGCAGCGTGACTAGCGGGAATAGTGAGCAGTTCTTC. The chain combines TRBV5-4 with TRBJ2-1, with 11 nucleotides matching TRBD2. The CDR3 is made up of 14 amino acids. Trimming took 4 bases from V and 9 from J; bases not matched to a gene: 6. CDR1 SGHNT and CDR2 YYREEE come from the germline V gene (reference sequence).

The CDR3 reads CASSLPASLSYEQYF. CDR3 DNA: TGTGCCAGCAGCTTACCGGCTAGTCTTTCCTACGAGCAGTACTTC. The chain is built from TRBV5-4 and TRBJ2-7; no reliable D call. The V gene's germline CDR1 is SGHNT and CDR2 YYREEE (reference sequence). The V gene lost 2 bases and the J gene lost 1 base, with 13 bases spanning the gap. This CDR3 region has 15 residues.

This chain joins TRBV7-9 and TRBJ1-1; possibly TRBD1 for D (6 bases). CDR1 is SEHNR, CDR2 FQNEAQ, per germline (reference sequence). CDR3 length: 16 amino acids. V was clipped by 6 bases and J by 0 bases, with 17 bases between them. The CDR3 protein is CASRPASGQMNTEAFF. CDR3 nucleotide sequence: TGTGCCAGCAGGCCCGCGTCCGGACAGATGAACACTGAAGCTTTCTTT. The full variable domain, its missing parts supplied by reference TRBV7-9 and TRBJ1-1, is DTGVSQNPRHKITKRGQNVTFRCDPISEHNRLYWYRQTLGQGPEFLTYFQNEAQLEKSRLLSDRFSAERPKGSFSTLEIQRTEQGDSAMYLCASRPASGQMNTEAFFGQGTRLTVV.

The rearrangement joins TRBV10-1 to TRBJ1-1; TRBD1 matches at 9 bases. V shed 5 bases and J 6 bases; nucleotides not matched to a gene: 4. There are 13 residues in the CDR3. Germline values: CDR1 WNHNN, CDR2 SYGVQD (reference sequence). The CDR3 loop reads CASSSWTGAEAFF. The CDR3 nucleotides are TGCGCCAGCAGTTCCTGGACAGGGGCTGAAGCTTTCTTT.

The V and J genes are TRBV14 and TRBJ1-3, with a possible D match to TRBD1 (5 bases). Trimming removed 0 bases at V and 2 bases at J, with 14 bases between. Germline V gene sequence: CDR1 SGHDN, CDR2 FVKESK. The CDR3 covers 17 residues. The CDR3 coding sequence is TGTGCCAGCAGCCAAGATCGGGGGGAGAGCACTGGAAACACCATATATTTT. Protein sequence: CASSQDRGESTGNTIYF.

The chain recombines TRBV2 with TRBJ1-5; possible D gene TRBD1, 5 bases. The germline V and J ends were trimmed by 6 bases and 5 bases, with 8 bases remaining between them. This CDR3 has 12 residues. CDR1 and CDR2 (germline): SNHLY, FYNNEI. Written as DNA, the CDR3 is TGTGCCAGCAGGGGGGAACATCAGCCCCAGCATTTT. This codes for CASRGEHQPQHF.

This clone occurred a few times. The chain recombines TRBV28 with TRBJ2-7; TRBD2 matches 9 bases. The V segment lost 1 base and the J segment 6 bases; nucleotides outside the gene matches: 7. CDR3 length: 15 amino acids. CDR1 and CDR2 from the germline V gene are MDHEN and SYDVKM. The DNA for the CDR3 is TGTGCCAGCAGTTTATTGCGGGGGGGGTTAGGCGAGCAGTACTTC. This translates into CASSLLRGGLGEQYF.

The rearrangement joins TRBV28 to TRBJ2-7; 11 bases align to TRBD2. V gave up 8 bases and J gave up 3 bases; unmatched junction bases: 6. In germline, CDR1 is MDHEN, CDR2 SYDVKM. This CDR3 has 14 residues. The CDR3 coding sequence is TGTGCCAGCCTCCCCGGGACTAGCGGCTACGAGCAGTACTTC. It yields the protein CASLPGTSGYEQYF.

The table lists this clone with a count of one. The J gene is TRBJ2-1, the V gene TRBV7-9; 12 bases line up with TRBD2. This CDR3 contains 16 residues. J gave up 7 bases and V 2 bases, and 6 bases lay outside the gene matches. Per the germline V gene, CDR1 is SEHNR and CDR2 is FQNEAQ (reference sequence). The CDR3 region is CASSLTGLAGLNEQFF. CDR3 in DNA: TGTGCCAGCAGCTTAACCGGACTAGCGGGACTGAATGAGCAGTTCTTC.

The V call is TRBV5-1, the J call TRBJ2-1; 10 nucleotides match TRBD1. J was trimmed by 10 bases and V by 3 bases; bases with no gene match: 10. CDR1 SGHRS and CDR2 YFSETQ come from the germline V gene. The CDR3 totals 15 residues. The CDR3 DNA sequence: TGCGCCAGCAGCTCCGGACAGGGGGGGTTCGAGGAGCAGTTCTTC. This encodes CASSSGQGGFEEQFF.

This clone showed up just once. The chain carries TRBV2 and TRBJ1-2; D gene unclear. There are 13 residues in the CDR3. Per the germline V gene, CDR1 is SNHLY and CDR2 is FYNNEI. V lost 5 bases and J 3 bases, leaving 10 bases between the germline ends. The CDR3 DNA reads TGTGCCAGCAGTCCGGAGAAGCACTATGGCTACACCTTC. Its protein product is CASSPEKHYGYTF.

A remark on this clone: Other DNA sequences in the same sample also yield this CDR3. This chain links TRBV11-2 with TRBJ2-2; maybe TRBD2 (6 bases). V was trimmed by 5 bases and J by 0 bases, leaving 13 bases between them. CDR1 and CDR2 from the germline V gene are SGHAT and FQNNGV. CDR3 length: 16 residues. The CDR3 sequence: CASSKTGTSNTGELFF. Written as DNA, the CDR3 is TGTGCCAGCAGCAAAACGGGGACTTCGAACACCGGGGAGCTGTTTTTT.

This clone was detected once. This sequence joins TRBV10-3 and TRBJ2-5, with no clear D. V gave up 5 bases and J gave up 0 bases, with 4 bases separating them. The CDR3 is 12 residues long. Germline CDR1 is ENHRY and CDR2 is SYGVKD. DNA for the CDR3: TGTGCCATCAGTAAAAACCAAGAGACCCAGTACTTC. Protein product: CAISKNQETQYF.

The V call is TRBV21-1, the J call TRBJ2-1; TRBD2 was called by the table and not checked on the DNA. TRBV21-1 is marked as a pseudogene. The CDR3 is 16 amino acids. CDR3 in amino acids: CASSKNPSGIYNEQFF. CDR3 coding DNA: TGTGCCAGCAGCAAAAACCCTAGCGGGATCTACAATGAGCAGTTCTTC.

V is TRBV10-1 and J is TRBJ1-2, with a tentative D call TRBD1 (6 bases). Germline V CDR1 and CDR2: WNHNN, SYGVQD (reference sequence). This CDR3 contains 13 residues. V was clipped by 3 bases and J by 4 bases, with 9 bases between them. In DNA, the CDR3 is TGCGCCAGCAGTGAAGGGGGGACCTATGGCTACACCTTC. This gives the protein CASSEGGTYGYTF.

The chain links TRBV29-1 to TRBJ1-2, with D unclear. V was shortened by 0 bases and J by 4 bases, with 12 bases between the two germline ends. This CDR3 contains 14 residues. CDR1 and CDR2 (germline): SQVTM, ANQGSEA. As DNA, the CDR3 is TGCAGCGTTGAAGATTCCGATTTTGCCTATGGCTACACCTTC. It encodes CSVEDSDFAYGYTF. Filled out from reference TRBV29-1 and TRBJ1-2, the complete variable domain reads SAVISQKPSRDICQRGTSLTIQCQVDSQVTMMFWYRQQPGQSLTLIATANQGSEATYESGFVIDKFPISRPNLTFSTLTVSNMSPEDSSIYLCSVEDSDFAYGYTFGSGTRLTVV.

The CDR3 is CASSHPGLSRNTIYF. DNA for the CDR3: TGTGCCAGCAGCCACCCAGGGCTTTCCCGAAACACCATATATTTT. V is TRBV11-2 and J is TRBJ1-3; a weak D match, TRBD1 (5 bases). This CDR3 is built from 15 residues. Germline V CDR1 and CDR2: SGHAT, FQNNGV. Trimming removed 5 bases at V and 5 bases at J, with 16 bases between.

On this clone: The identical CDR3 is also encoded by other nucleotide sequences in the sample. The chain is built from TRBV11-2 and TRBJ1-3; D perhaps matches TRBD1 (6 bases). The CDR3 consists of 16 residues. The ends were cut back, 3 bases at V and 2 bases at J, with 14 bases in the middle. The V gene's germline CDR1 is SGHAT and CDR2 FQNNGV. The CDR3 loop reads CASSLDSGSAGNTIYF. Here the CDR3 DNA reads TGTGCCAGCAGCTTGGACAGTGGTTCCGCTGGAAACACCATATATTTT. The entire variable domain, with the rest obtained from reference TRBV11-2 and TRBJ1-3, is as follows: EAGVAQSPRYKIIEKRQSVAFWCNPISGHATLYWYQQILGQGPKLLIQFQNNGVVDDSQLPKDRFSAERLKGVDSTLKIQPAKLEDSAVYLCASSLDSGSAGNTIYFGEGSWLTVV.